This T cell receptor beta chain came from a study of vaccination effects on CD4 cells after COVID-19. Overall study: The median interval between the second dose and post-vaccine sampling was 72 days. Study-wide results and caveats: Late in the post-vaccination period, infection-induced and vaccine-induced clones underwent marked clonal contraction.

Method: immunoSEQ multiplex PCR; TCRdb's copy keeps in-frame clones and lacks some. The sample shows 25,000 to 35,000 clones, roughly 81% of them seen only once. Viral peptide pool expansion of antigen-specific CD4+ T cells preceded sequencing in the ViraFEST assay. Following culture for about ten days, CD4+ T cells were isolated. Participants were vaccinated with two doses of either the BNT162b2 or mRNA-1273 vaccine. Among the vaccine recipients, none had a prior SARS-CoV-2 infection, and nucleocapsid antibodies were negative. With 8.5 to 10 ug/ml peptides and around 9.6 IU/ml IL-2, 2 million or so PBMC per well were cultured. Germline V gene data show CDR1 as MGHDK and CDR2 as SYGVNS. This CDR3 spans 15 amino acids. Germline trimming cut 7 bases from V and 5 bases from J; bases unmatched to any gene: 8. Concerning this clone itself: Antigen specificity is unknown.

The sequencing here drew on CD4+ T cells from PBMCs cultured with HCoV-229E spike peptides, taken after COVID-19 vaccination. The chain couples TRBV25-1 to TRBJ2-2; the match to TRBD1 covers 9 bases. The clonotype was recovered from a human donor who received a COVID-19 vaccine. The CDR3 here is CASTSGTGKTGELFF. The CDR3, as DNA: TGTGCCAGCACTTCCGGGACAGGGAAAACCGGGGAGCTGTTTTTT.